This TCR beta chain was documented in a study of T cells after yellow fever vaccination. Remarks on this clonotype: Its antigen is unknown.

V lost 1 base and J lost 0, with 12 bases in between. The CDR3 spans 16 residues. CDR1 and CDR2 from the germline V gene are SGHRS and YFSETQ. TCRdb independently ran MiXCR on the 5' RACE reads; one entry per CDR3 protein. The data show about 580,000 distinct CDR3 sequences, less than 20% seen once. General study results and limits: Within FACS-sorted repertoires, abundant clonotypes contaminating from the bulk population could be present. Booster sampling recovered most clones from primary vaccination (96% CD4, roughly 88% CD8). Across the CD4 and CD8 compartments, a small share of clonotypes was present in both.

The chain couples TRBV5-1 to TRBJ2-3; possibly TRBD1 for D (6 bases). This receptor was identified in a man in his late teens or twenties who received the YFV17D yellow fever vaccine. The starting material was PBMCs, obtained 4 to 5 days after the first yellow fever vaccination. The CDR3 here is CASSLTGRISTDTQYF. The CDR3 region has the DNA TGCGCCAGCAGCTTGACAGGGAGAATTAGCACAGATACGCAGTATTTT.